This T cell receptor (beta chain) was captured by sequencing in a study of T-cell reconstitution after alpha-beta-depleted transplantation in children. The TCRbeta library was prepared with unique molecular identifiers. TCRdb redid the calling of the PCR reads with MiXCR, one entry per CDR3 protein. The table includes roughly 200,000 distinct CDR3 sequences, roughly 15% detected once. The CDR3 extends over 17 amino acids. V gave up 1 base and J gave up 1 base; unmatched junction bases: 5. This clonotype is judged medium-sized. The sequences come from PBMCs from the stem cell graft donor, collected from the stem cell graft. The chain uses TRBV12-3 or TRBV12-4 and TRBJ2-7; the match to TRBD2 covers 12 bases. This clonotype was obtained from a human donor who donated a stem cell graft to a child with acute lymphoblastic leukemia. The CDR3 bases are TGTGCCAGCAGTTTAGGACTAGCGGGAGTGTTATCCTACGAGCAGTACTTC. This codes for CASSLGLAGVLSYEQYF.